This TCR beta chain was recovered during a study of lymphopenia after photon versus proton radiotherapy. Sequencing was performed with immunoSEQ multiplex PCR; in TCRdb, only in-frame clones are kept and a portion is missing. The data contain approximately 17,000 clones, 84% of them seen just once; the ten biggest clones take up roughly 19%. Study-level findings and limits: Proton therapy kept repertoires fairly stable, unlike photons, which gained effector/memory cells. Larger post-nadir TCR diversity loss correlated inversely with survival in deceased patients.

A remark on this clone: Its specificity is unknown.

The V gene's germline CDR1 is ENHRY and CDR2 SYGVKD. V was pared by 11 bases and J by 1 base, with 9 bases of the junction left unmatched. This CDR3 contains 14 residues. Specimen: peripheral blood, collected from a patient treated with proton-based radiotherapy. The source is a man aged 65-85 years with pancreatic cancer. This sequence joins TRBV10-3 and TRBJ2-3; 7 bases map to TRBD2. The CDR3 region is CASGGGRGTDTQYF. For the CDR3, the DNA is TGTGCCTCCGGCGGGGGTCGGGGCACAGATACGCAGTATTTT.